The 20 T cell receptor beta chains in this list originate from one sample, sequenced in a study of cytomegalovirus exposure and HLA in healthy donors. The PCR used 60 Vbeta and 13 Jbeta primers. Generated by immunoSEQ multiplex PCR, the TCRdb table keeps only in-frame clones and is missing some. The table lists 75,000 to 95,000 clones, with 5.5% in the top ten. The sequencing sample was made of PBMCs. The source is a girl under 18 in good health and CMV-seropositive.

The rearrangement joins TRBV23-1 to TRBJ2-5; perhaps TRBD1 as D (6 bases). TRBV23-1 is noted as an ORF with a role that remains uncertain. V lost 3 bases and J 5 bases, leaving 16 bases between the germline ends. This CDR3 region has 15 residues. This chain's CDR3 is CASSHLTGPRETQYF. In nucleotides, the CDR3 is TGCGCCAGCAGTCACCTAACAGGGCCCCGGGAGACCCAGTACTTC.

This chain links TRBV25-1 with TRBJ2-1; D perhaps matches TRBD1 (5 bases). Germline CDR1 and CDR2: MGHDK and SYGVNS. The CDR3 totals 17 residues. The V gene lost 3 bases and the J gene lost 6 bases, with 21 bases spanning the gap. This CDR3 reads CASSERHAQVDGNEQFF. The CDR3 region has the DNA TGTGCCAGCAGTGAGCGACATGCACAGGTAGATGGCAATGAGCAGTTCTTC.

The chain combines TRBV15 with TRBJ1-2; D unclear. The CDR3 runs to 15 residues. Trimming cost V 0 bases and J 4 bases, with 12 bases left between them. Germline CDR1 LNHNV, CDR2 YYDKDF (reference sequence). This chain's CDR3 is CATSREYSQSYGYTF. The DNA for the CDR3 is TGTGCCACCAGCAGAGAGTACAGCCAGAGCTATGGCTACACCTTC.

The rearrangement joins TRBV19 to TRBJ2-2; TRBD2 agrees at 15 bases. The CDR3 covers 18 residues. The junction had 9 bases not matched to a gene; V was cut back by 7 bases and J by 3 bases. The germline gives CDR1 LNHDA, CDR2 SQIVND (reference sequence). CDR3 DNA: TGTGCCAGTATCAAAACGGGACTAGCGGGGGGTTACACCGGGGAGCTGTTTTTT. Its translation: CASIKTGLAGGYTGELFF.

This rearrangement joins TRBV7-2 to TRBJ1-1; no firm D call. With 4 bases removed from V and 7 bases from J, the gap between germline ends came to 10 bases. In germline, CDR1 is SGHTA, CDR2 FQGNSA. This CDR3 comprises 12 residues. This chain's CDR3 is CASSYFSVEAFF. In nucleotides, the CDR3 is TGTGCCAGCAGCTACTTTTCGGTTGAAGCTTTCTTT.

V is TRBV4-3 and J is TRBJ2-5; weak D call: TRBD2 (7 bases). This CDR3 has 16 amino acids. CDR1 is LGHNA and CDR2 is YSLEER in the germline V gene. Trimming cost V 0 bases and J 4 bases, with 15 bases left between them. CDR3 residues: CASSQDWGGPGETQYF. As DNA, the CDR3 is TGCGCCAGCAGCCAAGATTGGGGGGGGCCGGGAGAGACCCAGTACTTC.

V gene TRBV15 combines with J gene TRBJ2-5; TRBD2 agrees at 8 bases. CDR1 is LNHNV, CDR2 YYDKDF, per germline (reference sequence). Trimming cost V 3 bases and J 5 bases; bases outside gene matches: 11. This CDR3 comprises 16 residues. CDR3 DNA: TGTGCCACCAGCAGGGAGAGAAGCGGGGGCTTTGAGACCCAGTACTTC. This sequence encodes CATSRERSGGFETQYF. Full variable domain (rest looked up from reference TRBV15 and TRBJ2-5): DAMVIQNPRYQVTQFGKPVTLSCSQTLNHNVMYWYQQKSSQAPKLLFHYYDKDFNNEADTPDNFQSRRPNTSFCFLDIRSPGLGDTAMYLCATSRERSGGFETQYFGPGTRLLVL.

The chain couples TRBV19 to TRBJ2-3; D call uncertain. The ends were cut back, 3 bases at V and 6 bases at J, with 7 bases in the middle. The CDR3 runs 12 residues. Germline CDR1 and CDR2: LNHDA and SQIVND (reference sequence). The chain's CDR3 is CASSMSRDTQYF. The CDR3 DNA reads TGTGCCAGTAGTATGAGCAGGGATACGCAGTATTTT.

This chain connects TRBV29-1 to TRBJ2-5; 9 nucleotides align to TRBD2. The CDR3 sequence is 14 residues long. V lost 5 bases to trimming and J lost 2 bases; unmatched junction nucleotides: 6. The germline V gene has CDR1 SQVTM and CDR2 ANQGSEA. CDR3 in amino acids: CSVSRSGGQETQYF. The DNA of the CDR3 is TGCAGCGTTTCCCGTAGCGGGGGACAAGAGACCCAGTACTTC.

The chain carries TRBV4-3 and TRBJ1-1, with 7 bases that match TRBD1. This CDR3 has 15 amino acids. Germline CDR1 reads LGHNA; CDR2 reads YSLEER. The V segment lost 4 bases and the J segment 4 bases; nucleotides outside the gene matches: 9. CDR3 nucleotide sequence: TGCGCCAGCAGCCGGCTCGGTTCAGGGGGCACTGAAGCTTTCTTT. This sequence encodes CASSRLGSGGTEAFF.

Worth noting for this clone: At one end, the junction sequence differs from germline, possibly due to a read error. The chain is built from TRBV29-1 and TRBJ1-1, with a tentative D call TRBD1 (6 bases). The CDR3 loop spans 12 amino acids. Germline V lookup: CDR1 SQVTM, CDR2 ANQGSEA. The CDR3 here is CSVLRTDTEDFF. The CDR3 DNA follows: TGCAGCGTTCTTCGGACAGACACTGAAGATTTCTTT.

V gene TRBV6-5 combines with J gene TRBJ1-5, with TRBD1 matching 11 bases. J lost 5 bases, V lost 5 bases, and 5 bases had no gene match. Germline V gene data show CDR1 as MNHEY and CDR2 as SVGAGI. This CDR3 region has 15 residues. The CDR3 DNA reads as TGTGCCAGCAGTCCCGGGACAGGGGGTTATCAGCCCCAGCATTTT. Amino acids: CASSPGTGGYQPQHF.

The J gene is TRBJ2-7, the V gene TRBV4-1; 10 bases align to TRBD1. CDR3 length equals 15 residues. CDR1 is MGHRA and CDR2 is YSYEKL in the germline V gene. J gave up 7 bases and V 3 bases, and 9 bases lay outside the gene matches. The CDR3 region has the DNA TGCGCCAGCAGCCATTTCGGGACAGGGGTTCTTGAGCAGTACTTC. It encodes CASSHFGTGVLEQYF.

The chain uses TRBV19 and TRBJ2-4; TRBD2 is a possible D gene (6 bases). Trimming stripped 3 bases from V and 0 bases from J, with 15 bases between. CDR3 length equals 17 residues. Germline V gives CDR1 LNHDA, CDR2 SQIVND (reference sequence). This CDR3 reads CASSINTSKGAKNIQYF. For the CDR3, the DNA is TGTGCCAGTAGTATTAATACTAGCAAGGGAGCCAAAAACATTCAGTACTTC.

The chain couples TRBV5-4 to TRBJ1-6, with 7 bases identical to TRBD1. This CDR3 has 14 residues. With V trimmed by 5 bases and J by 8 bases, 7 bases remained unmatched. The germline CDR1 and CDR2 sequences are SGHNT and YYREEE (reference sequence). The CDR3, as DNA: TGTGCCAGCAGGACCCCAGGGGGAGATTCACCCCTCCACTTT. Amino acid sequence: CASRTPGGDSPLHF.

The genes are TRBV9 and TRBJ2-5; no firm D call. There are 15 residues in the CDR3. The ends were cut back, 4 bases at V and 4 bases at J, with 17 bases in the middle. Germline values: CDR1 SGDLS, CDR2 YYNGEE. CDR3 protein: CASSQVGRMGETQYF. In nucleotides, the CDR3 is TGTGCCAGCAGCCAGGTCGGCCGGATGGGAGAGACCCAGTACTTC. Full variable domain (missing parts from reference TRBV9 and TRBJ2-5): DSGVTQTPKHLITATGQRVTLRCSPRSGDLSVYWYQQSLDQGLQFLIQYYNGEERAKGNILERFSAQQFPDLHSELNLSSLELGDSALYFCASSQVGRMGETQYFGPGTRLLVL.

V is TRBV10-3 and J is TRBJ1-6; a weak D match, TRBD1 (5 bases). Trimming took off 0 bases at V and 8 bases at J, with 14 bases between the two ends. The CDR3 length is 16 residues. Germline CDR1 is ENHRY and CDR2 is SYGVKD. CDR3 sequence reads: CAISESGFGGDSPLHF. The CDR3, as DNA: TGTGCCATCAGTGAGTCCGGGTTTGGAGGGGATTCACCCCTCCACTTT.

The chain recombines TRBV5-6 with TRBJ2-7; D is unclear. This CDR3 has 13 amino acids. Germline V lookup: CDR1 SGHDT, CDR2 YYEEEE. The V and J ends lost 4 bases and 1 base respectively, with 9 bases between them. The chain's CDR3 is CASSQGRSYEQYV. In nucleotides, the CDR3 is TGTGCCAGCAGCCAAGGCAGGTCCTACGAGCAGTACGTC.

V usage is TRBV27 and J usage is TRBJ1-6; tentative D call: TRBD1 (6 bases). This CDR3 has 15 amino acids. Trimming took off 7 bases at V and 6 bases at J, with 16 bases between the two ends. Germline-derived CDR1 and CDR2 are MNHEY and SMNVEV (reference sequence). The CDR3 bases are TGTGCCAGCACCATTAACAGGGTGCTTAATTCACCCCTCCACTTT. As protein: CASTINRVLNSPLHF.

This chain joins TRBV7-9 and TRBJ1-1, with D tentatively TRBD1 (5 bases). V gave up 8 bases and J gave up 4 bases, with 14 bases separating them. CDR1 is SEHNR and CDR2 is FQNEAQ in the germline V gene (reference sequence). The CDR3 spans 13 residues. The CDR3 sequence is CASVRGGTTEAFF. CDR3 DNA sequence: TGTGCCAGCGTTCGGGGGGGGACCACTGAAGCTTTCTTT.